The rows below give T cell receptor beta chains drawn from one sample of a study of shared clonotypes between healthy human individuals. The table came from immunoSEQ multiplex PCR; TCRdb's copy has only in-frame clones and leaves some out. The sample consists of roughly 2.6 million clones, approximately 94% of them appearing once. Source material: naive CD4+ T cells sorted from blood. These receptors were obtained from a young man in good health. CDR3s include the opening cysteine and the closing phenylalanine or tryptophan.

TRBV10-1 CARPRGTEDSPLHF
TRBV5-1 CASSLAGSLGNSPLHF
TRBV18 CASSPPSMNTEAFF
TRBV7-8 CATMGDEQYF
TRBV13 CASSPGGLADNEQFF
TRBV11-2 CASSLVEQPRNTGELFF
TRBV7-8 CASSLGLAIDTQYF
TRBV7-6 CASSLVYSGANVLTF
TRBV9 CASSPRQEIGTQYF
TRBV27 CASSVFRGGVNGYTF
TRBV5-1 CASSLGRAYQETQYF
TRBV7-2 CASSFREQGGTEAFF
TRBV5-4 CASSRDYSYEQYF
TRBV28 CASSLRGRDEAFF
TRBV29-1 CSVAYGGSIDEQFF
TRBV10-3 CAISAEDSNQPQYF
TRBV2 CASSEVASGNTDTQYF
TRBV6-1 CASSEAWTKGEAFF
TRBV15 CATSRTGTGSYEQYF
TRBV9 CASSVGRGGPGELFF
TRBV4-3 CASSGQGVGDTQYF
TRBV5-4 CASSVVRTDTQYF
TRBV9 CASSVVSGKNNEQFF
TRBV21-1 CASSPRNEQFF
TRBV6-6 CASTNGQHNQPQHF
TRBV2 CASTSGSGSYSYEQYF
TRBV5-1 CASSFSSSDEQYF
TRBV7-2 CASSLGTGVLDTQYF
TRBV2 CASSGQLASTDTQYF
TRBV4-1 CASSQTGRTTDTQYF
TRBV5-1 CASSPGLPGHEQYF
TRBV11-1 CASSQEGNSVPYGYTF
TRBV30 CAWSVQQGETQYF
TRBV6-5 CASSYESGFREQYF
TRBV5-1 CASSSETGSGNTIYF
TRBV5-1 CASSPYRETDTQYF
TRBV7-2 CASSPQGGYGYTF
TRBV30 CAWRGDRGEKLFF
TRBV7-9 CASSSMAVGNTIYF
TRBV9 CASSVGEGLASNEQYF
TRBV7-9 CASSALAGGGAKNIQYF
TRBV7-9 CASSLSRSNEKLFF
TRBV10-3 CAISESLGRGSPLHF
TRBV27 CASSLSGALTDTQYF
TRBV6-1 CATRASGYTGELFF
TRBV18 CASSRQGQGADEQYF
TRBV29-1 CSAWQERGRRNEQFF
TRBV6-5 CASMDPGRPQETQYF
TRBV10-1 CASSESGLAGNTGELFF
TRBV4-3 CASSHLRGDSYEQYF
TRBV11-3 CASGRGGRTANEQFF
TRBV18 CASSPSGPDTQYF
TRBV2 CASSETGTSGRVTDTQYF
TRBV30 CAWSIRTEAFF
TRBV14 CASSQLIGGGLYNEQFF
TRBV7-9 CASSFAGGLNTEAFF
TRBV6-1 CASSEAGIQETQYF
TRBV7-6 CASSFPYRGPQETQYF
TRBV2 CASSARDSNQPQHF